This T cell receptor beta chain was recovered during a study of CD8 T cells in ankylosing spondylitis. Broader study findings: Researchers report that disease-linked clones proved CD8+ and relatively rare in peripheral blood. Prior literature has documented some motif variants in synovial fluid and blood from reactive arthritis. Reported data indicate significant enrichment of disease-linked clones within matched ankylosing spondylitis synovial fluid. A motif in TCR beta, a set of about 8 highly homologous variants, appeared characteristic of ankylosing spondylitis blood.

On this clonotype itself: The antigen is undetermined.

Quantitative 5'-RACE was performed with molecular barcodes, and it yielded the TCR beta libraries. Via MiXCR, TCRdb re-called the 5' RACE reads, giving one row per CDR3 protein. The sample has some 840,000 distinct CDR3 sequences; about an eighth are singletons. There are 15 residues in the CDR3. Looked up from germline, CDR1 is DFQATT and CDR2 is SNEGSKA (reference sequence). J lost 0 bases, V lost 3 bases, and 5 bases had no gene match. Sequenced input: blood, either unsorted or a sorted T cell fraction (not recorded which). This clonotype was sampled from a male donor with ankylosing spondylitis. This rearrangement joins TRBV20-1 to TRBJ2-1, with TRBD2 matching 7 bases. The CDR3 coding sequence is TGCAGTGCTAGCCGGGCGGGGGACTCCTACAATGAGCAGTTCTTC. Translating it yields CSASRAGDSYNEQFF.